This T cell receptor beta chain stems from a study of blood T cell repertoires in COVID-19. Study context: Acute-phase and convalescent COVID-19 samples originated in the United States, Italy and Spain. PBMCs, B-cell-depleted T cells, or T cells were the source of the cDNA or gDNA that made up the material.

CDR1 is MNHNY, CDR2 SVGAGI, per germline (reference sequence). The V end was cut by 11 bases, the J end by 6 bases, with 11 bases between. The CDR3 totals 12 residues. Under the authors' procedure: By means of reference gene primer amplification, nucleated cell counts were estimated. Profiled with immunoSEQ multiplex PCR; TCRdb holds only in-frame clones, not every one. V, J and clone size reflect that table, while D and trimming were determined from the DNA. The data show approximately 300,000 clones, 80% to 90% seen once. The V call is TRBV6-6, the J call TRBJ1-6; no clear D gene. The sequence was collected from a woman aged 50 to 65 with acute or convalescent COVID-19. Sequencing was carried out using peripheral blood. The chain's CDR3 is CAAQEGNSPLHF. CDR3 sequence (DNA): TGTGCCGCGCAAGAGGGTAATTCACCCCTCCACTTT.